These 28 T cell receptor beta chains were sequenced from one sample in a study of cytotoxic CD8 clonotypes in ibrutinib-treated CLL. The table came from immunoSEQ multiplex PCR; TCRdb's copy has only in-frame clones and leaves some out. The sample consists of 250,000 to 350,000 clones, around 76% of them appearing once. The specimen was PBMCs, collected at disease progression, from a patient treated with ibrutinib. These receptors were taken from a human donor with chronic lymphocytic leukemia.

This clone has more than one count but fewer than ten. The chain combines TRBV6-4 with TRBJ2-3; D is uncertain. Germline assignment: CDR1 MRHNA and CDR2 SNTAGT. The length of the CDR3 is 13 residues. V was clipped by 2 bases and J by 2 bases, with 5 bases between them. The CDR3 nucleotides read TGTGCCAGCAGTGACGGCTCCACAGATACGCAGTATTTT. It codes for CASSDGSTDTQYF.

The V gene is TRBV5-1, the J gene TRBJ2-7; 7 nucleotides match TRBD1. CDR1 SGHRS and CDR2 YFSETQ come from the germline V gene. The CDR3 length is 17 residues. V shed 1 base and J 2 bases; nucleotides not matched to a gene: 12. CDR3 sequence: CASSLIRSSGQTYEQYF. CDR3 DNA: TGCGCCAGCAGCTTGATACGGTCATCGGGACAGACCTACGAGCAGTACTTC.

This chain uses TRBV6-6 with TRBJ2-7, with D perhaps matching TRBD1 or TRBD2 (5 bases each). This CDR3 has 15 amino acids. CDR1 is MNHNY and CDR2 is SVGAGI in the germline V gene (reference sequence). The ends were cut back, 4 bases at V and 3 bases at J, with 16 bases in the middle. DNA for the CDR3: TGTGCCAGCAGTTTCGAACTAGGGGAAGGCTACGAGCAGTACTTC. It specifies CASSFELGEGYEQYF.

The chain is built from TRBV5-6 and TRBJ1-2; the D is unclear. CDR3 length: 13 amino acids. Germline assignment: CDR1 SGHDT and CDR2 YYEEEE. The germline V and J ends were trimmed by 2 bases and 1 base, with 6 bases remaining between them. The CDR3 loop reads CASSFKRNYGYTF. Here the CDR3 DNA reads TGTGCCAGCAGCTTTAAACGTAACTATGGCTACACCTTC.

The count of this clone is one. The chain employs TRBV27 and TRBJ1-6; D not resolved. The CDR3 has 15 amino acids. The V gene's germline CDR1 is MNHEY and CDR2 SMNVEV (reference sequence). Between the trimmed V and J ends, which lost 3 bases and 4 bases, there was a span of 10 bases. CDR3 nucleotide sequence: TGTGCCAGCAGTTTTTCCGGAGGTTATAATTCACCCCTCCACTTT. Its translation: CASSFSGGYNSPLHF.

The chain uses TRBV6-1 and TRBJ2-1; 9 bases are a match to TRBD2. The CDR3 spans 15 residues. Germline loops: CDR1 MNHNS, CDR2 SASEGT. Trimming cost V 1 base and J 5 bases; bases outside gene matches: 3. The CDR3 here is CASSEVAGANNEQFF. CDR3 in DNA: TGTGCCAGCAGTGAAGTAGCGGGGGCCAACAATGAGCAGTTCTTC.

This chain uses TRBV14 with TRBJ1-1, with D unclear. Per the germline V gene, CDR1 is SGHDN and CDR2 is FVKESK. The CDR3 has 11 residues. The chain's CDR3 is CVEGVNTEAFF. Written as DNA, the CDR3 is TGTGTCGAGGGAGTGAACACTGAAGCTTTCTTT.

V gene TRBV27 combines with J gene TRBJ2-7; D is unresolved. This CDR3 spans 17 amino acids. Deletions cut 2 bases from V and 3 bases from J, with 20 bases between. The germline gives CDR1 MNHEY, CDR2 SMNVEV (reference sequence). DNA for the CDR3: TGTGCCAGCAGTTTAGGTCTGGGTGGTGGCCCAGGCTACGAGCAGTACTTC. Its protein product is CASSLGLGGGPGYEQYF.

DNA of the CDR3: TGCGCCAGCAGCTTGTTCGGGGCCGGGGCCAACGTCCTGACTTTC. Its translation is CASSLFGAGANVLTF. This chain links TRBV5-1 with TRBJ2-6; D is perhaps TRBD1 or TRBD2 (5 bases each). V lost 1 base and J 4 bases, leaving 9 bases between the germline ends. Germline CDR1 reads SGHRS; CDR2 reads YFSETQ. CDR3 length: 15 residues.

This clone has just one count. This chain uses TRBV6-5 with TRBJ1-2; no clear D. The CDR3 runs to 16 residues. Germline values: CDR1 MNHEY, CDR2 SVGAGI. V gave up 2 bases and J gave up 3 bases, with 16 bases separating them. CDR3 in DNA: TGTGCCAGCAGTTACGTGGCAGACCAACTTCACTATGGCTACACCTTC. This sequence encodes CASSYVADQLHYGYTF.

About this clone itself: With a much larger clone just one base away, this may be a read error. The gene calls are TRBV19 and TRBJ2-5; perhaps TRBD1 as D (5 bases). The CDR3 has 13 residues. V was trimmed by 5 bases and J by 4 bases, leaving 11 bases between them. CDR1 and CDR2 from the germline V gene are LNHDA and SQIVND (reference sequence). The CDR3: CASSYGARETQYF. DNA for the CDR3: TGTGCCAGTAGTTATGGGGCGCGAGAGACCCAGTACTTC.

This clone was detected only once. V usage is TRBV18 and J usage is TRBJ2-7; the D is unclear. This CDR3 is built from 15 residues. CDR1 is KGHSH and CDR2 is LQKENI in the germline V gene. The V end was cut by 2 bases, the J end by 3 bases, with 14 bases between. The CDR3 region is CASSPLHVKHYEQYF. CDR3 nucleotides: TGTGCCAGCTCACCATTACACGTAAAACACTACGAGCAGTACTTC.

A few counts support this clone. V is TRBV28 and J is TRBJ2-2; TRBD2 is a possible D gene (7 bases). Trimming left V 8 bases short and J 0 bases short, with 16 bases between. From germline, CDR1 is MDHEN and CDR2 SYDVKM. This CDR3 is built from 16 residues. CDR3 coding DNA: TGTGCCAGCGGGGGGGCCCGGACTACGAACACCGGGGAGCTGTTTTTT. Amino acids: CASGGARTTNTGELFF.

Points on this clone: Distinct nucleotide sequences in the sample also encode this CDR3. The CDR3 DNA sequence: TGCGCCAGCAGCCAGCTACAGGGCTCCTACGAGCAGTACTTC. It is translated as CASSQLQGSYEQYF. The gene calls are TRBV4-1 and TRBJ2-7, with D possibly TRBD1 on 6 matching bases. CDR3 length: 14 amino acids. In germline, CDR1 is MGHRA, CDR2 YSYEKL. V dropped 3 bases and J dropped 0 bases, with 9 bases sitting between them.

CDR3 protein: CASSLAPPGSNQPQHF. As DNA, the CDR3 is TGTGCCAGCAGCTTAGCCCCTCCGGGTAGCAATCAGCCCCAGCATTTT. The chain is built from TRBV7-7 and TRBJ1-5; D ambiguous. The CDR3 extends over 16 amino acids. Trimming removed 0 bases from V and 0 bases from J, with 9 bases in between. Looked up from germline, CDR1 is SSHAT and CDR2 is FNYEAQ (reference sequence). The full variable domain, completed using reference TRBV7-7 and TRBJ1-5, is GAGVSQSPRYKVTKRGQDVTLRCDPISSHATLYWYQQALGQGPEFLTYFNYEAQPDKSGLPSDRFSAERPEGSISTLTIQRTEQRDSAMYRCASSLAPPGSNQPQHFGDGTRLSIL.

The V gene is TRBV12-2, the J gene TRBJ2-5; the table assigns TRBD1, which was not confirmed against the DNA. TRBV12-2 is classified as a pseudogene. The CDR3 runs 18 residues. CDR3 nucleotide sequence: TGTGCAAGTCGCTTAGCTTGGCCTGGGACAGGGTTGGAAGAGACCCAGTACTTC. This encodes CASRLAWPGTGLEETQYF.

V gene TRBV15 combines with J gene TRBJ2-2; TRBD1 agrees at 7 bases. The germline V gene has CDR1 LNHNV and CDR2 YYDKDF (reference sequence). CDR3 length equals 15 residues. The V segment lost 1 base and the J segment 6 bases; nucleotides outside the gene matches: 5. The CDR3 DNA sequence: TGTGCCACCAGCAGAGCCACTCAGGGGGCCGGGGAGCTGTTTTTT. This gives the protein CATSRATQGAGELFF.

The genes are TRBV14 and TRBJ2-5, with TRBD2 matching 7 bases. The CDR3 is made up of 15 amino acids. Germline V CDR1 and CDR2: SGHDN, FVKESK. With 0 bases clipped from V and 5 bases from J, the junction kept 6 bases outside the gene matches. The CDR3 nucleotides are TGTGCCAGCAGCCAAGATGTGACTAGCCGGGAGACCCAGTACTTC. As protein: CASSQDVTSRETQYF.

This clone was seen only a few times. The rearrangement uses TRBV9 and TRBJ2-2; 9 bases map to TRBD2. Losses at the gene ends were 2 bases for V and 2 bases for J; bases not matched to a gene: 4. The CDR3 sequence is 16 residues long. Germline V lookup: CDR1 SGDLS, CDR2 YYNGEE. CDR3 sequence: CASSVRTSANTGELFF. The DNA for the CDR3 is TGTGCCAGCAGCGTTAGGACTAGCGCCAACACCGGGGAGCTGTTTTTT.

This CDR3 is CASSRTAGEQETQYF. The CDR3 nucleotides are TGTGCCAGCAGCCGAACAGCGGGGGAACAAGAGACCCAGTACTTC. The chain recombines TRBV5-4 with TRBJ2-5, with 8 bases that match TRBD2. The ends lost 4 bases at V and 2 bases at J; junction bases unmatched: 7. The CDR3 consists of 15 residues. Germline V gene sequence: CDR1 SGHNT, CDR2 YYREEE (reference sequence).

The chain uses TRBV5-1 and TRBJ1-4; 10 bases map to TRBD1. With V trimmed by 4 bases and J by 7 bases, 13 bases remained unmatched. The CDR3 has 17 amino acids. CDR1 and CDR2 from the germline V gene are SGHRS and YFSETQ. The CDR3 bases are TGCGCCAGCAGCCTCTCGCACCGGGGGACAGGGGTTGAAAAACTGTTTTTT. Protein product: CASSLSHRGTGVEKLFF.

The chain employs TRBV19 and TRBJ1-5; 10 bases agree with TRBD1. V was clipped by 6 bases and J by 2 bases; unmatched bases: 13. Germline V lookup: CDR1 LNHDA, CDR2 SQIVND (reference sequence). This CDR3 region has 18 residues. This CDR3 is CASSREWGTGDRNQPQHF. The CDR3, as DNA: TGTGCCAGTAGCCGCGAATGGGGGACAGGGGATCGCAATCAGCCCCAGCATTTT.

The V and J genes are TRBV4-1 and TRBJ2-6, with D unresolved. Germline V gene sequence: CDR1 MGHRA, CDR2 YSYEKL. The length of the CDR3 is 18 residues. The ends were cut back, 4 bases at V and 1 base at J, with 17 bases in the middle. CDR3 sequence: CASSLTIVLGSGANVLTF. CDR3 sequence (DNA): TGCGCCAGCAGCCTAACCATCGTTTTGGGGTCTGGGGCCAACGTCCTGACTTTC.

This sequence joins TRBV4-3 and TRBJ2-5; D unclear. The CDR3 is 15 amino acids. The ends were cut back, 0 bases at V and 4 bases at J, with 12 bases in the middle. CDR1 and CDR2 from the germline V gene are LGHNA and YSLEER. This chain's CDR3 is CASSQERSVPETQYF. The CDR3, as DNA: TGCGCCAGCAGCCAAGAGAGGTCCGTGCCAGAGACCCAGTACTTC.

This clone has just one count. The J gene is TRBJ2-3, the V gene TRBV11-2; D unresolved. Germline V lookup: CDR1 SGHAT, CDR2 FQNNGV. The CDR3 is 13 residues long. Trimming removed 3 bases from V and 3 bases from J, with 7 bases in between. The CDR3 loop reads CASSLTGTDTQYF. The CDR3 region has the DNA TGTGCCAGCAGCTTGACCGGGACAGATACGCAGTATTTT.

This clone was counted only a few times. The rearrangement joins TRBV9 to TRBJ2-2; D may be TRBD2 (5 bases). The CDR3 loop spans 15 amino acids. Germline V CDR1 and CDR2: SGDLS, YYNGEE. Trimming left V 7 bases short and J 0 bases short, with 13 bases between. The CDR3 reads CASGGWESNTGELFF. CDR3 coding DNA: TGTGCCAGCGGAGGATGGGAGTCGAACACCGGGGAGCTGTTTTTT.

The rearrangement links TRBV18 to TRBJ2-1; 14 positions match TRBD2. The CDR3 is 17 amino acids. V trimming: 0 bases; J trimming: 2 bases; junction bases outside the gene matches: 0. Germline CDR1 KGHSH, CDR2 LQKENI. This CDR3 reads CASSPPGLAGAYNEQFF. In DNA, the CDR3 is TGTGCCAGCTCACCACCGGGACTAGCGGGAGCCTACAATGAGCAGTTCTTC.

This chain links TRBV15 with TRBJ2-5; D unclear. Per germline, CDR1 LNHNV and CDR2 YYDKDF (reference sequence). The V end was cut by 5 bases, the J end by 9 bases, with 16 bases between. The CDR3 extends over 13 amino acids. This chain's CDR3 is CATSWAEPSPQYF. The CDR3 coding sequence is TGTGCCACCAGCTGGGCAGAGCCGTCGCCCCAGTACTTC.